Given below is one T cell receptor beta chain in context. Other nucleotide sequences from this sample produce the same CDR3. This sample was included in a study of Ad26.COV2.S vaccination and SARS-CoV-2 variants. Specified treatment: 15 to 20 received Ad26.COV2.S at low or high dose, single or two shots; 5 received placebo; per-sample allocation not given. Repertoires come from day 63 after the first vaccine or placebo injection. Sequencing was performed with immunoSEQ multiplex PCR; in TCRdb, only in-frame clones are kept and a portion is missing. Of 350,000 to 500,000 clones in the sample, 80% to 95% were seen once. Trimming pared 2 bases from V and 4 bases from J, leaving 6 bases between. The CDR3 is 12 residues long. CDR1 is SGHAT and CDR2 is FQNNGV in the germline V gene.

The receptor's source is a person between 18 and 59 years old who received the Ad26.COV2.S COVID-19 vaccine or a placebo. The sequences come from peripheral blood, collected in a trial of Ad26.COV2.S vaccine versus placebo. This chain joins TRBV11-2 and TRBJ2-7; D ambiguous. In nucleotides, the CDR3 is TGTGCCAGCAGCTTACGGGTGTACGAGCAGTACTTC. Amino acid sequence: CASSLRVYEQYF.